These 26 T cell receptor beta chains share one sample of origin, sequenced in a study of radiation and T cells in renal cell carcinoma. Time point given: baseline pretreatment blood. As to treatment: 15 Gy SBRT to primary tumor, nephrectomy 4 weeks later. TCRdb's copy holds only in-frame clones and misses some; the assay was immunoSEQ multiplex PCR. The data show 90,000 to 95,000 clones, under 90% seen once. Sequences were derived from blood, sampled from a patient whose treatment included radiotherapy and nephrectomy. These receptors were collected from a man in his sixties with renal cell carcinoma.

This sequence joins TRBV14 and TRBJ2-4, with a possible D match to TRBD2 (5 bases). Trimming left V 5 bases short and J 9 bases short, with 26 bases between. Per germline, CDR1 SGHDN and CDR2 FVKESK. The CDR3 is 17 amino acids. This chain's CDR3 is CASSTSPPGLLRSIQYF. In nucleotides, the CDR3 is TGTGCCAGCAGCACCAGCCCTCCAGGACTTCTGAGGAGCATTCAGTACTTC.

The rearrangement links TRBV5-1 to TRBJ1-2; D is ambiguous. V was pared by 0 bases and J by 3 bases, with 9 bases between. The CDR3 spans 14 residues. CDR1 and CDR2 from the germline V gene are SGHRS and YFSETQ. The CDR3, as DNA: TGCGCCAGCAGCTTGGCCGGGGAGGACTATGGCTACACCTTC. Encoded protein: CASSLAGEDYGYTF.

The rearrangement uses TRBV13 and TRBJ1-1; D might be TRBD1 (5 bases). The CDR3 is made up of 13 amino acids. The germline V gene has CDR1 PRHDT and CDR2 FYEKMQ (reference sequence). Trimming removed 0 bases at V and 8 bases at J, with 10 bases between. CDR3 sequence (DNA): TGTGCCAGCAGCTTAGGAGGGGCGGCCGAAGCTTTCTTT. It yields the protein CASSLGGAAEAFF.

This chain uses TRBV4-1 with TRBJ2-7; 8 bases fit TRBD2. The germline V gene encodes CDR1 MGHRA and CDR2 YSYEKL. V lost 6 bases and J lost 2; bases outside the gene matches: 6. The CDR3 runs to 14 residues. The CDR3 reads CASSLRSGTYEQYF. CDR3 in DNA: TGCGCCAGCAGTCTTCGTAGCGGGACCTACGAGCAGTACTTC.

The chain has TRBV13 and TRBJ1-1; D gene unclear. CDR1 and CDR2 (germline): PRHDT, FYEKMQ (reference sequence). The CDR3 length is 14 residues. With 4 bases removed from V and 2 bases from J, the gap between germline ends came to 11 bases. This CDR3 is CASSSYLANTEAFF. DNA of the CDR3: TGTGCCAGCAGCTCTTATTTAGCCAACACTGAAGCTTTCTTT.

This chain joins TRBV14 and TRBJ1-4; 10 nucleotides line up with TRBD1. The CDR3 runs to 14 residues. The trim removed 5 bases at V and 8 bases at J, leaving 5 bases unmatched. The germline V gene encodes CDR1 SGHDN and CDR2 FVKESK. The CDR3 is CASSTTGGREKLFF. CDR3 DNA: TGTGCCAGCAGCACGACAGGGGGCCGGGAAAAACTGTTTTTT. Using reference TRBV14 and TRBJ1-4 for the parts outside the CDR3, the full variable domain is EAGVTQFPSHSVIEKGQTVTLRCDPISGHDNLYWYRRVMGKEIKFLLHFVKESKQDESGMPNNRFLAERTGGTYSTLKVQPAELEDSGVYFCASSTTGGREKLFFGSGTQLSVL.

The chain is built from TRBV9 and TRBJ2-7, with 13 bases matching TRBD2. Germline-derived CDR1 and CDR2 are SGDLS and YYNGEE. CDR3 length: 16 amino acids. J lost 3 bases, V lost 0 bases, and 3 bases had no gene match. CDR3 bases: TGTGCCAGCAGCGTAGGACTAGCGGGAGGCCTCTACGAGCAGTACTTC. Encoded protein: CASSVGLAGGLYEQYF.

CDR3 coding DNA: TGTGCCAGCAGCTCCTCACCCGTCGGAAGATATAGCAATCAGCCCCAGCATTTT. This gives the protein CASSSSPVGRYSNQPQHF. The chain couples TRBV7-8 to TRBJ1-5; D is undetermined. CDR1 is SGHVS and CDR2 is FQNEAQ in the germline V gene. The length of the CDR3 is 18 residues. Trimming removed 4 bases from V and 0 bases from J, with 19 bases in between.

The chain has TRBV5-4 and TRBJ2-5; 7 bases align to TRBD1. V was pared by 4 bases and J by 7 bases, with 16 bases of the junction left unmatched. The CDR3 spans 16 residues. Germline lookup yields CDR1 SGHNT and CDR2 YYREEE (reference sequence). The CDR3 DNA follows: TGTGCCAGCAGCCCGCGGGCAGGGGGACAATATGGGACCCAGTACTTC. It codes for CASSPRAGGQYGTQYF.

V and J are TRBV28 and TRBJ2-7, with 9 bases lining up with TRBD2. The junction had 6 bases not matched to a gene; V was cut back by 5 bases and J by 4 bases. The germline gives CDR1 MDHEN, CDR2 SYDVKM. The CDR3 sequence is 14 residues long. In nucleotides, the CDR3 is TGTGCCAGCAGTACCTCACTAGCGGGTTACGAGCAGTACTTC. As protein: CASSTSLAGYEQYF.

This clone was seen a few times. The rearrangement uses TRBV9 and TRBJ1-2; possibly TRBD1 for D (5 bases). The CDR3 sequence is 14 residues long. V lost 3 bases and J lost 8, with 17 bases in between. Germline lookup yields CDR1 SGDLS and CDR2 YYNGEE. CDR3 region: CASSGYRLRVGYTF. The CDR3 nucleotides read TGTGCCAGCAGCGGCTACAGGTTGAGGGTGGGCTACACCTTC.

V is TRBV19 and J is TRBJ2-5, with TRBD2 matching 10 bases. The junction had 5 bases not matched to a gene; V was cut back by 1 base and J by 3 bases. Germline-derived CDR1 and CDR2 are LNHDA and SQIVND (reference sequence). The CDR3 contains 16 residues. The CDR3 DNA reads as TGTGCCAGTAGTATAGGGAGACTAGCGGGCAAAGAGACCCAGTACTTC. As protein: CASSIGRLAGKETQYF.

The J gene is TRBJ2-7, the V gene TRBV14, with unresolved D. In germline, CDR1 is SGHDN, CDR2 FVKESK. V lost 4 bases to trimming and J lost 4 bases, with 11 bases between them. The CDR3 length is 13 residues. CDR3 bases: TGTGCCAGCAGCCGGTTCAGCCAATACGAGCAGTACTTC. Protein sequence: CASSRFSQYEQYF.

V gene TRBV20-1 combines with J gene TRBJ1-1; D call uncertain. Trimming pared 3 bases from V and 4 bases from J, leaving 6 bases between. Germline CDR1 DFQATT, CDR2 SNEGSKA (reference sequence). The CDR3 runs 11 residues. CDR3 residues: CSARGGTEAFF. For the CDR3, the DNA is TGCAGTGCTAGGGGAGGCACTGAAGCTTTCTTT.

The chain carries TRBV6-1 and TRBJ2-7; D is ambiguous. V lost 2 bases to trimming and J lost 3 bases, with 17 bases between them. In germline, CDR1 is MNHNS, CDR2 SASEGT. This CDR3 has 16 residues. CDR3 sequence: CASSELGWDGSYEQYF. Here the CDR3 DNA reads TGTGCCAGCAGTGAATTAGGATGGGATGGTAGCTACGAGCAGTACTTC.

The V call is TRBV4-2, the J call TRBJ2-1; D call uncertain. V dropped 0 bases and J dropped 6 bases, with 12 bases sitting between them. This CDR3 region has 15 residues. Germline values: CDR1 LGHNA, CDR2 YNFKEQ. CDR3 residues: CASSQDTLDPNEQFF. The CDR3 DNA reads as TGTGCCAGCAGCCAAGATACCCTAGACCCCAATGAGCAGTTCTTC.

The rearrangement joins TRBV10-1 to TRBJ2-5; 8 positions match TRBD1. Germline lookup yields CDR1 WNHNN and CDR2 SYGVQD (reference sequence). The CDR3 runs to 15 residues. V trimming: 2 bases; J trimming: 5 bases; junction bases outside the gene matches: 7. The CDR3 sequence is CASSEPTGVGETQYF. CDR3 sequence (DNA): TGCGCCAGCAGTGAGCCGACAGGGGTCGGGGAGACCCAGTACTTC.

This rearrangement joins TRBV7-2 to TRBJ1-2, with 11 positions matching TRBD1. The CDR3 is 16 residues long. The V segment lost 1 base and the J segment 8 bases; nucleotides outside the gene matches: 9. Germline CDR1 reads SGHTA; CDR2 reads FQGNSA. CDR3 sequence: CASSLELRTGGDGYTF. As DNA, the CDR3 is TGTGCCAGCAGCTTAGAGCTTAGGACAGGGGGCGACGGCTACACCTTC.

This clone has only a few counts. The rearrangement uses TRBV2 and TRBJ2-2; D call uncertain. V was cut by 2 bases and J by 8 bases, with 9 bases left in between. Germline V gene sequence: CDR1 SNHLY, CDR2 FYNNEI. The CDR3 totals 13 residues. CDR3 in amino acids: CASSEYGGGELFF. CDR3 coding DNA: TGTGCCAGCAGTGAATACGGTGGGGGGGAGCTGTTTTTT.

The chain employs TRBV14 and TRBJ2-7; no reliable D call. CDR3 length equals 14 residues. Trimming took 3 bases from V and 2 from J, leaving 11 bases between them. CDR1 SGHDN and CDR2 FVKESK come from the germline V gene. In DNA form, the CDR3 reads TGTGCCAGCAGCCACCCATACCGGCCCTACGAGCAGTACTTC. It specifies CASSHPYRPYEQYF.

V is TRBV6-6 and J is TRBJ1-1; 10 nucleotides agree with TRBD1. Germline V gene lookup returns CDR1 MNHNY and CDR2 SVGAGI (reference sequence). The CDR3 has 16 residues. With 4 bases clipped from V and 5 bases from J, the junction kept 10 bases outside the gene matches. CDR3 region: CASSSTRDRGNTEAFF. The DNA of the CDR3 is TGTGCCAGCAGTTCCACTCGGGACAGGGGTAATACTGAAGCTTTCTTT.

The CDR3 is CASSLVPSGGEQFF. In DNA, the CDR3 is TGTGCCAGCAGCTTAGTCCCTAGCGGAGGAGAGCAGTTCTTC. The chain joins TRBV7-8 to TRBJ2-1, with 7 bases identical to TRBD2. The CDR3 contains 14 residues. CDR1 SGHVS and CDR2 FQNEAQ come from the germline V gene. J gave up 10 bases and V 1 base, and 7 bases lay outside the gene matches.

The rearrangement joins TRBV15 to TRBJ2-7; 13 bases agree with TRBD2. The CDR3 is 19 amino acids. The germline CDR1 and CDR2 sequences are LNHNV and YYDKDF (reference sequence). Unmatched junction bases numbered 13, after V lost 0 bases and J lost 5 bases. The CDR3: CATSREPQLAGGNLDEQYF. The CDR3 DNA follows: TGTGCCACCAGCAGAGAGCCCCAACTAGCGGGAGGGAATCTTGACGAGCAGTACTTC.

The V gene is TRBV14, the J gene TRBJ2-2, with 7 bases lining up with TRBD1. The germline gives CDR1 SGHDN, CDR2 FVKESK. V trimming: 4 bases; J trimming: 5 bases; junction bases outside the gene matches: 7. The CDR3 sequence is 15 residues long. This CDR3 reads CASSPWTGMTGELFF. The CDR3 coding sequence is TGTGCCAGCAGCCCCTGGACAGGAATGACCGGGGAGCTGTTTTTT. Variable domain in full (rest from reference TRBV14 and TRBJ2-2): EAGVTQFPSHSVIEKGQTVTLRCDPISGHDNLYWYRRVMGKEIKFLLHFVKESKQDESGMPNNRFLAERTGGTYSTLKVQPAELEDSGVYFCASSPWTGMTGELFFGEGSRLTVL.

The chain is built from TRBV30 and TRBJ2-5; D could derive from TRBD1 or TRBD2 (9 bases each). CDR1 and CDR2 (germline): GTSNPN, SVGIG (reference sequence). The CDR3 contains 22 residues. Trimming pared 0 bases from V and 2 bases from J, leaving 34 bases between. The chain's CDR3 is CAWSVPRGQGVRGGARQETQYF. DNA for the CDR3: TGTGCCTGGAGTGTACCAAGGGGACAGGGAGTACGCGGGGGGGCGAGACAAGAGACCCAGTACTTC.

This chain joins TRBV6-4 and TRBJ2-1; D is possibly TRBD2 (6 bases). The germline CDR1 and CDR2 sequences are MRHNA and SNTAGT. The CDR3 covers 13 residues. V lost 2 bases and J lost 13, with 15 bases in between. CDR3 DNA sequence: TGTGCCAGCAGTGACCCTCTATCTAGCGTTCAGTTCTTC. It encodes CASSDPLSSVQFF.